This T cell receptor beta chain was sequenced for a study of T-cell reconstitution after alpha-beta-depleted transplantation in children. Germline V gives CDR1 SGHAT, CDR2 FQDESV (reference sequence). The CDR3 runs to 16 residues. V dropped 6 bases and J dropped 2 bases, with 14 bases sitting between them. The sample holds many counts of this clonotype. Construction of the TCRbeta library involved unique molecular identifiers. TCRdb re-analysed the PCR reads in MiXCR, keeping a single row per CDR3 protein. The data hold 190,000 or so distinct CDR3 sequences, with 13% to 15% observed a single time. This receptor was taken from a human donor who donated a stem cell graft to a child with acute lymphoblastic leukemia. This material consisted of PBMCs from the stem cell graft donor, taken from the stem cell graft. The rearrangement links TRBV11-1 to TRBJ2-6, with no clear D. The CDR3 sequence: CASRDMRKAGANVLTF. The CDR3 bases are TGTGCCAGCAGGGATATGAGGAAGGCTGGGGCCAACGTCCTGACTTTC. The whole variable domain, filled in from reference TRBV11-1 and TRBJ2-6, reads EAEVAQSPRYKITEKSQAVAFWCDPISGHATLYWYRQILGQGPELLVQFQDESVVDDSQLPKDRFSAERLKGVDSTLKIQPAELGDSAMYLCASRDMRKAGANVLTFGAGSRLTVL.